This is a list of T cell receptor beta chains from one sample in a study of CD8 T cells in ankylosing spondylitis. TCRdb itself ran the 5' RACE reads through MiXCR, one entry per CDR3 protein. Among 220,000 or so distinct CDR3 sequences listed, 18% were seen once. What was sequenced was blood, either unsorted or a sorted T cell fraction (not recorded which). The source of these receptors is a male donor with ankylosing spondylitis. Each CDR3 is given with its conserved first and last residue. The D gene is left open where the match is weak. Clone size is given for some rows only: seen once, a few or many times, or a class if the clone is expanded.

>NA|TRBV29-1|TRBJ1-1|many
CSATGTSRNTEAFF
TGCAGCGCCACCGGGACATCGAGGAACACTGAAGCTTTCTTT
>NA|TRBV12-3/TRBV12-4|TRBJ2-1|NA
CASSLTGPYNEQFF
TGTGCCAGCAGTTTAACCGGCCCCTACAATGAGCAGTTCTTC
>NA|TRBV10-3|TRBJ2-1|NA
CAISGQQESGFNEQFF
TGTGCCATCAGTGGACAGCAGGAGAGTGGCTTTAATGAGCAGTTCTTC
>NA|TRBV19|TRBJ2-6|once
CASSQVEGANVLTF
TGTGCCAGCTCGCAGGTGGAAGGGGCCAACGTCCTGACTTTC
>NA|TRBV12-3/TRBV12-4|TRBJ1-2|few
CASSGLAIANYGYTF
TGTGCCAGCAGTGGATTGGCAATAGCTAACTATGGCTACACCTTC
>TRBD1|TRBV29-1|TRBJ2-2|many
CSVEDPGQANTGELFF
TGCAGCGTTGAAGACCCGGGACAGGCGAACACCGGGGAGCTGTTTTTT
>NA|TRBV12-3/TRBV12-4|TRBJ1-1|NA
CASTLGGAQAEAFF
TGTGCCAGCACCCTGGGGGGGGCGCAGGCTGAAGCTTTCTTT
>NA|TRBV7-9|TRBJ1-4|few
CASSFPVRDLGDEKLFF
TGTGCCAGCAGCTTCCCAGTCCGGGACCTTGGGGATGAAAAACTGTTTTTT
>NA|TRBV12-3/TRBV12-4|TRBJ2-7|few
CASNLGGTGYEQYF
TGTGCCAGCAACCTAGGTGGGACCGGCTACGAGCAGTACTTC
>TRBD1|TRBV6-1|TRBJ2-5|NA
CASSLTGFGETQYF
TGTGCCAGCAGTCTGACAGGGTTTGGAGAGACCCAGTACTTC
>TRBD1|TRBV5-1|TRBJ1-1|few
CASSLAQTGGWNTEAFF
TGCGCCAGCAGCTTGGCCCAGACAGGGGGATGGAACACTGAAGCTTTCTTT
>NA|TRBV2|TRBJ1-6|few
CASIDRPGTLNSPLHF
TGTGCCAGCATCGATCGCCCCGGGACACTTAATTCACCCCTCCACTTT
>TRBD1|TRBV12-3/TRBV12-4|TRBJ2-7|few
CASSPTGTGMLKSYEQYF
TGTGCCAGCAGTCCTACCGGGACAGGGATGCTTAAATCCTACGAGCAGTACTTC
>NA|TRBV7-9|TRBJ2-3|NA
CASGTVGEGYTQYF
TGTGCCAGCGGGACCGTAGGCGAGGGGTATACGCAGTATTTT
>TRBD1|TRBV4-3|TRBJ1-2|few
CASSQATGQGNYGYTF
TGCGCCAGCAGCCAAGCTACGGGACAGGGCAACTATGGCTACACCTTC
>NA|TRBV7-9|TRBJ2-3|NA
CASSLGPGVADTQYF
TGTGCCAGCAGCTTAGGTCCAGGGGTGGCAGATACGCAGTATTTT
>NA|TRBV28|TRBJ2-6|few
CASRSGGANVLTF
TGTGCCAGCAGGTCTGGTGGGGCCAACGTCCTGACTTTC
>TRBD1|TRBV6-1|TRBJ1-2|NA
CASGTGGPYYGYTF
TGTGCCAGCGGTACAGGGGGCCCTTACTATGGCTACACCTTC
>TRBD2|TRBV5-4|TRBJ2-3|NA
CASSSPIAGGESNTQYF
TGTGCCAGCAGCTCTCCTATAGCGGGGGGGGAGAGTAATACGCAGTATTTT
>NA|TRBV12-3/TRBV12-4|TRBJ2-7|few
CASGGPGGYKEQYF
TGTGCCAGCGGAGGCCCCGGGGGCTACAAAGAGCAGTACTTC
>NA|TRBV19|TRBJ2-7|NA
CASSPTETYEQYF
TGTGCCAGTAGTCCGACAGAAACCTACGAGCAGTACTTC
>NA|TRBV4-3|TRBJ2-5|NA
CASSQDYRETQYF
TGCGCCAGCAGCCAAGATTACAGGGAGACCCAGTACTTC
>NA|TRBV11-1|TRBJ2-1|few
CASSEGAGYYNEQFF
TGTGCCAGCAGCGAAGGGGCAGGGTACTACAATGAGCAGTTCTTC
>NA|TRBV6-2/TRBV6-3|TRBJ2-1|few
CASSYFHEQFF
TGTGCCAGCAGTTACTTCCATGAGCAGTTCTTC
>TRBD2|TRBV24-1|TRBJ2-7|once
CATKGFPSGGSSYEQYF
TGTGCCACGAAAGGCTTTCCTAGCGGGGGTTCCTCCTACGAGCAGTACTTC
>TRBD2|TRBV7-9|TRBJ2-1|few
CASSLVTGGGAGNEQFF
TGTGCCAGCAGCTTAGTGACTGGCGGGGGGGCCGGCAATGAGCAGTTCTTC
>NA|TRBV14|TRBJ2-1|NA
CASSQDPRMGPNEQFF
TGTGCCAGCAGCCAAGATCCCAGGATGGGACCCAATGAGCAGTTCTTC
>TRBD1|TRBV4-2|TRBJ2-1|NA
CASNQEQGVTYNEQFF
TGTGCCAGCAACCAAGAACAGGGGGTGACCTACAATGAGCAGTTCTTC
>NA|TRBV12-3/TRBV12-4|TRBJ2-7|few
CASSLGGPTYEQYF
TGTGCCAGCAGTTTAGGTGGGCCTACCTACGAGCAGTACTTC
>TRBD1|TRBV27|TRBJ2-7|NA
CASSFEGALVYEQYF
TGTGCCAGCAGTTTCGAGGGGGCCTTAGTCTACGAGCAGTACTTC
>TRBD1|TRBV27|TRBJ2-1|few
CACSVGTGVYNEQFF
TGTGCCTGCTCCGTCGGGACAGGGGTATACAATGAGCAGTTCTTC
>TRBD2|TRBV29-1|TRBJ2-1|NA
CSVLSGGGKEQFF
TGCAGCGTCTTGAGTGGCGGGGGGAAAGAGCAGTTCTTC
>TRBD1|TRBV6-1|TRBJ1-6|NA
CASRSGTGVSPLHF
TGTGCCAGCAGGTCCGGGACAGGGGTCTCACCCCTCCACTTT
>TRBD1|TRBV4-1|TRBJ1-4|many
CASSQEDSGTVNNEKLFF
TGCGCCAGCAGCCAAGAAGATTCAGGGACAGTGAATAATGAAAAACTGTTTTTT
>NA|TRBV7-9|TRBJ2-5|NA
CASSLEGSETQYF
TGTGCCAGCAGCTTAGAGGGTAGCGAGACCCAGTACTTC
>NA|TRBV12-3/TRBV12-4|TRBJ2-2|many
CASSSLDSANTGELFF
TGTGCCAGCAGTTCCCTAGATTCTGCCAACACCGGGGAGCTGTTTTTT
>NA|TRBV12-3/TRBV12-4|TRBJ2-7|few
CASSFISGEGYEQYF
TGTGCCAGCAGTTTCATATCGGGAGAGGGCTACGAGCAGTACTTC
>NA|TRBV3-1|TRBJ2-7|NA
CASSQDRLRPRSYEQYF
TGTGCCAGCAGCCAAGATCGATTGAGGCCACGCTCCTACGAGCAGTACTTC
>NA|TRBV20-1|TRBJ2-1|many
CSARDFPPHEQFF
TGCAGTGCTAGGGACTTTCCCCCCCATGAGCAGTTCTTC
>TRBD1|TRBV20-1|TRBJ1-2|few
CSARDRTGQGLDNYGYTF
TGCAGTGCTAGAGATAGGACGGGACAGGGGTTGGATAACTATGGCTACACCTTC
>NA|TRBV12-3/TRBV12-4|TRBJ2-7|few
CASSSGGHEQYF
TGTGCCAGCAGTTCAGGGGGGCATGAGCAGTACTTC
>NA|TRBV29-1|TRBJ2-1|many
CSVEGHMGNEQFF
TGCAGCGTTGAGGGCCACATGGGGAATGAGCAGTTCTTC
>TRBD2|TRBV4-2|TRBJ2-1|few
CASSQDPQREGRIFNEQFF
TGTGCCAGCAGCCAAGATCCCCAGCGGGAGGGCCGAATTTTTAATGAGCAGTTCTTC
>NA|TRBV27|TRBJ1-5|NA
CASSSGGVGQPQHF
TGTGCCAGCAGTTCCGGGGGAGTGGGGCAGCCCCAGCATTTT
>TRBD2|TRBV7-6|TRBJ2-1|many
CASSAYSGGSSYNEQFF
TGTGCCAGCAGCGCCTATAGCGGGGGATCCTCCTACAATGAGCAGTTCTTC
>TRBD2|TRBV5-1|TRBJ2-1|few
CASSLIAGGPYEQFF
TGCGCCAGCAGCTTAATAGCGGGAGGGCCGTATGAGCAGTTCTTC
>TRBD2|TRBV7-2|TRBJ2-3|NA
CASSAYSGGAVDTQYF
TGTGCCAGCAGCGCCTATAGCGGGGGGGCCGTAGATACGCAGTATTTT
>TRBD2|TRBV3-1|TRBJ2-1|NA
CASSQTSGGAEEQFF
TGTGCCAGCAGCCAGACTAGCGGGGGGGCGGAGGAGCAGTTCTTC
>NA|TRBV5-1|TRBJ2-1|NA
CASSLWRTGEGYNEQFF
TGCGCCAGCAGCTTATGGAGGACGGGAGAGGGGTACAATGAGCAGTTCTTC
>TRBD1|TRBV7-9|TRBJ1-2|many
CASSPTGDYGYTF
TGTGCCAGCAGTCCAACAGGGGATTATGGCTACACCTTC
>NA|TRBV20-1|TRBJ1-2|few
CSARDMPDEWAVIYGYTF
TGCAGTGCTAGAGATATGCCGGACGAATGGGCAGTCATCTATGGCTACACCTTC
>NA|TRBV10-3|TRBJ2-7|NA
CAISEPHKLSEQYF
TGTGCCATCAGTGAACCACATAAGCTAAGTGAGCAGTACTTC
>NA|TRBV29-1|TRBJ2-5|few
CSVEEGRWGRETQYF
TGCAGCGTTGAAGAGGGCCGGTGGGGGCGGGAGACCCAGTACTTC
>TRBD1|TRBV27|TRBJ2-7|NA
CASSLSPGGRNEQYF
TGTGCCAGCAGTTTATCGCCAGGGGGTCGGAACGAGCAGTACTTC
>NA|TRBV15|TRBJ2-5|NA
CATSRDGAWAETQYF
TGTGCCACCAGCAGAGACGGGGCCTGGGCAGAGACCCAGTACTTC
>NA|TRBV7-9|TRBJ2-1|few
CASSLEATGEAGGQFF
TGTGCCAGCAGCTTAGAGGCTACGGGGGAAGCCGGGGGGCAGTTCTTC
>NA|TRBV6-5|TRBJ1-2|few
CASSYGPQTLNYGYTF
TGTGCCAGCAGTTACGGGCCCCAGACATTGAACTATGGCTACACCTTC
>NA|TRBV12-3/TRBV12-4|TRBJ1-4|NA
CATRGVWDEKLFF
TGTGCCACCCGGGGGGTATGGGATGAAAAACTGTTTTTT